The 17 T cell receptor beta chains listed next were all sequenced from one sample in a study of control samples from healthy donors and cancer patients (dated by TCRdb to about 2020). Libraries were built with the immunoSEQ multiplex PCR assay. TCRdb mirrors the immuneACCESS table, restricted to in-frame sequences. Some clones are absent from its copies; in checked studies, under half trace to an unresolved V gene, and the reason for the others is unknown. The sample includes 61,000 or so clones, with 90% observed a single time. Around 5.4% of the sample rests with the top ten. The sample was PBMCs. These receptors were collected from a man aged 55 to 69 with colorectal cancer.

The gene calls are TRBV28 and TRBJ1-6; D is undetermined. This CDR3 region has 12 residues. Germline CDR1 and CDR2: MDHEN and SYDVKM. V was shortened by 4 bases and J by 6 bases, with 4 bases between the two germline ends. This chain's CDR3 is CASSYLNSPLHF. CDR3 nucleotides: TGTGCCAGCAGTTACCTTAATTCACCCCTCCACTTT.

This clone was recorded a few times. The rearrangement joins TRBV11-2 to TRBJ2-3, with a possible D match to TRBD2 (5 bases). Trimming cost V 2 bases and J 8 bases, with 17 bases left between them. This CDR3 has 15 residues. Germline V gives CDR1 SGHAT, CDR2 FQNNGV. The CDR3 region has the DNA TGTGCCAGCAGCTTATTCGGCAGTAACCGGGGTACGCAGTATTTT. Translating gives CASSLFGSNRGTQYF. Drawing the rest from reference TRBV11-2 and TRBJ2-3, the complete variable domain is EAGVAQSPRYKIIEKRQSVAFWCNPISGHATLYWYQQILGQGPKLLIQFQNNGVVDDSQLPKDRFSAERLKGVDSTLKIQPAKLEDSAVYLCASSLFGSNRGTQYFGPGTRLTVL.

The genes are TRBV5-1 and TRBJ1-4; D is possibly TRBD1 (6 bases). This CDR3 comprises 15 residues. Germline V gives CDR1 SGHRS, CDR2 YFSETQ. The ends were cut back, 4 bases at V and 7 bases at J, with 17 bases in the middle. CDR3 nucleotides: TGCGCCAGCAGCCAGGGGTCAGGCCAAATTGAAAAACTGTTTTTT. Encoded protein: CASSQGSGQIEKLFF.

V is TRBV9 and J is TRBJ2-2; D assignment may be TRBD1 or TRBD2 (5 bases each). CDR3 length: 15 amino acids. Per germline, CDR1 SGDLS and CDR2 YYNGEE. V was cut by 1 base and J by 4 bases, with 11 bases left in between. CDR3 sequence: CASSVRQGTTGELFF. As DNA, the CDR3 is TGTGCCAGCAGCGTAAGACAAGGGACCACCGGGGAGCTGTTTTTT.

The chain couples TRBV19 to TRBJ1-5; D ambiguous. The V end lost 0 bases, the J end lost 5 bases, and 5 bases lay between the germline ends. This CDR3 region has 13 residues. The germline V gene has CDR1 LNHDA and CDR2 SQIVND (reference sequence). The CDR3 region has the DNA TGTGCCAGTAGTATAGAGGGATATCAGCCCCAGCATTTT. This sequence encodes CASSIEGYQPQHF.

V usage is TRBV2 and J usage is TRBJ1-5; D is unclear. Looked up from germline, CDR1 is SNHLY and CDR2 is FYNNEI. V lost 2 bases and J lost 0, with 8 bases in between. The length of the CDR3 is 15 residues. The CDR3 here is CASSERAASNQPQHF. CDR3 DNA: TGTGCCAGCAGTGAAAGGGCAGCTAGCAATCAGCCCCAGCATTTT.

The chain joins TRBV28 to TRBJ2-5, with D possibly being TRBD2 (7 bases). The V gene's germline CDR1 is MDHEN and CDR2 SYDVKM. The V end was cut by 6 bases, the J end by 4 bases, with 12 bases between. The CDR3 sequence is 13 residues long. Here the CDR3 reads CASRGGPVETQYF. The CDR3 DNA reads as TGTGCCAGCAGGGGGGGGCCGGTAGAGACCCAGTACTTC.

The chain recombines TRBV5-1 with TRBJ1-1, with D perhaps TRBD1 (5 bases). The germline CDR1 and CDR2 sequences are SGHRS and YFSETQ. The CDR3 contains 14 residues. Trimming shortened V by 4 bases and J by 1 base, and 11 bases separated the two germline ends. The CDR3 DNA reads TGCGCCAGCAGCCCCGTGGGGCGGAACACTGAAGCTTTCTTT. It translates to CASSPVGRNTEAFF.

By share, this clone ranks as medium-sized. The chain couples TRBV30 to TRBJ1-6; no clear D gene. Germline V gene lookup returns CDR1 GTSNPN and CDR2 SVGIG (reference sequence). V shed 1 base and J shed 0 bases, with 13 bases lying between them. The CDR3 is made up of 17 amino acids. For the CDR3, the DNA is TGTGCCTGGAGTGCAGTACAGTTCGGCTCCTATAATTCACCCCTCCACTTT. Protein: CAWSAVQFGSYNSPLHF.

The rearrangement joins TRBV6-6 to TRBJ1-6, with D perhaps TRBD1 (5 bases). Deletions cut 5 bases from V and 9 bases from J, with 8 bases between. The CDR3 extends over 12 amino acids. Germline V gene data show CDR1 as MNHNY and CDR2 as SVGAGI (reference sequence). CDR3 DNA: TGTGCCAGCAGTCGACAGTCTTCACCCCTCCACTTT. It translates to CASSRQSSPLHF.

This chain connects TRBV30 to TRBJ2-1; 8 bases line up with TRBD2. CDR1 is GTSNPN, CDR2 SVGIG, per germline (reference sequence). The V gene end was trimmed by 2 bases and the J gene end by 2 bases; junction bases not matched to a gene: 5. The CDR3 extends over 15 amino acids. The CDR3, as DNA: TGTGCCTGGAGTCTGGGCGGGGGGACCTACAATGAGCAGTTCTTC. Its protein product is CAWSLGGGTYNEQFF.

J is TRBJ2-2 and V is TRBV29-1; D not resolved. The CDR3 extends over 11 amino acids. Per germline, CDR1 SQVTM and CDR2 ANQGSEA. V lost 4 bases, J lost 3 bases, and 3 bases lay in between. The CDR3 sequence: CSVADTGELFF. The CDR3 DNA reads as TGCAGCGTTGCTGACACCGGGGAGCTGTTTTTT.

This chain joins TRBV6-2 or TRBV6-3 and TRBJ1-5; D is undetermined. This CDR3 region has 15 residues. With 5 bases removed from V and 4 bases from J, the gap between germline ends came to 15 bases. CDR1 and CDR2 (germline): MNHEY, SVGEGT. CDR3 DNA: TGTGCCAGCAGTAGGCCCCGGGCCCCTAATCAGCCCCAGCATTTT. Encoded protein: CASSRPRAPNQPQHF.

The chain carries TRBV7-8 and TRBJ2-3; no reliable D call. The V gene lost 3 bases and the J gene lost 0 bases, with 13 bases spanning the gap. The CDR3 contains 16 residues. Per germline, CDR1 SGHVS and CDR2 FQNEAQ. The chain's CDR3 is CASSFLAFSSTDTQYF. CDR3 coding DNA: TGTGCCAGCAGCTTCTTGGCATTTTCTAGCACAGATACGCAGTATTTT. Drawing the rest from reference TRBV7-8 and TRBJ2-3, the complete variable domain is GAGVSQSPRYKVAKRGQDVALRCDPISGHVSLFWYQQALGQGPEFLTYFQNEAQLDKSGLPSDRFFAERPEGSVSTLKIQRTQQEDSAVYLCASSFLAFSSTDTQYFGPGTRLTVL.

This clone came up once. The chain carries TRBV18 and TRBJ1-2; D remains ambiguous. Germline V gene data show CDR1 as KGHSH and CDR2 as LQKENI. CDR3 length: 15 residues. V was cut by 1 base and J by 7 bases, with 16 bases left in between. The CDR3 here is CASSPLVEGSSGYTF. CDR3 nucleotide sequence: TGTGCCAGCTCACCACTCGTCGAGGGATCTTCTGGCTACACCTTC.

The chain combines TRBV18 with TRBJ2-7, with D possibly matching TRBD1 (6 bases). CDR1 and CDR2 (germline): KGHSH, LQKENI. The V gene lost 6 bases and the J gene lost 7 bases, with 16 bases spanning the gap. The CDR3 is 13 amino acids. The DNA of the CDR3 is TGTGCCAGCTCCCAAAACTCAGGGGTGGAGCAGTACTTC. Translation gives CASSQNSGVEQYF.

This clone was seen only once. The chain combines TRBV5-1 with TRBJ2-3; the match to TRBD1 covers 8 bases. CDR3 size: 14 residues. V shed 5 bases, J shed 4 bases, and the junction held 6 bases outside the gene matches. From germline, CDR1 is SGHRS and CDR2 YFSETQ. CDR3 nucleotide sequence: TGCGCCAGCAGGGATGGACAGGGAGCAGATACGCAGTATTTT. Protein sequence: CASRDGQGADTQYF.